The 29 T cell receptor beta chains given below trace back to one sample, sequenced in a study of cytomegalovirus exposure and HLA in healthy donors (dated by TCRdb to about 2017). Libraries were built with the immunoSEQ multiplex PCR assay. A mixture of 60 forward primers for TCR Vbeta segments and 13 reverse primers for TCR Jbeta segments was used in the multiplex PCR. TCRdb limited this immuneACCESS table to in-frame rearrangements with V and J called. A share of clones is missing; checked studies link under half to unresolved V genes, and the rest is unexplained. Across this sample there are fewer than 150,000 clones, with about 85% seen only once. The ten largest clones represent about 6.7% of the sample. Sequenced material: PBMCs. These receptors were taken from a woman between 25 and 40 years old in good health and CMV-seropositive.

This clone has just one count. The CDR3 nucleotides read TGTGCCAGCAGTTTATTCCTATCCGAGGGGGCGGGAGGCTACACCTTC. It encodes CASSLFLSEGAGGYTF. V gene TRBV28 combines with J gene TRBJ1-2; 7 nucleotides agree with TRBD1. V lost 1 base to trimming and J lost 8 bases; unmatched junction nucleotides: 13. Per germline, CDR1 MDHEN and CDR2 SYDVKM. CDR3 length: 16 amino acids.

V is TRBV2 and J is TRBJ2-5; possible D gene TRBD1, 6 bases. The V and J ends lost 10 bases and 2 bases respectively, with 14 bases between them. Germline V gene lookup returns CDR1 SNHLY and CDR2 FYNNEI. The CDR3 spans 13 residues. CDR3 DNA: TGTGCCACAAACCCCCAGGGGCAAGAGACCCAGTACTTC. Protein product: CATNPQGQETQYF.

This chain connects TRBV4-1 to TRBJ2-5; tentative D call: TRBD2 (6 bases). V was cut by 3 bases and J by 5 bases, with 16 bases left in between. The CDR3 spans 15 residues. CDR1 MGHRA and CDR2 YSYEKL come from the germline V gene. The CDR3 DNA reads as TGCGCCAGCAGCCACGGGTCCGGGGGATCGGAGACCCAGTACTTC. Encoded protein: CASSHGSGGSETQYF.

The V call is TRBV2, the J call TRBJ1-2, with D hard to call. CDR3 length: 11 residues. Germline V gene sequence: CDR1 SNHLY, CDR2 FYNNEI. V dropped 4 bases and J dropped 8 bases, with 8 bases sitting between them. DNA of the CDR3: TGTGCCAGCAGTGTTAAGAGCGGCTACACCTTC. This gives the protein CASSVKSGYTF.

The chain links TRBV10-3 to TRBJ2-1; a weak D match, TRBD2 (5 bases). This CDR3 has 11 amino acids. Germline CDR1 ENHRY, CDR2 SYGVKD. V dropped 2 bases and J dropped 15 bases, with 11 bases sitting between them. CDR3 nucleotides: TGTGCCATCAGTGAGCGGGAAGAATGGTTCTTC. This codes for CAISEREEWFF.

The count of this clone is one. The chain recombines TRBV10-3 with TRBJ2-5; 8 bases fit TRBD2. The CDR3 contains 15 residues. The J segment lost 4 bases and the V segment lost 8 bases, leaving 12 bases of the junction unmatched. The germline V gene has CDR1 ENHRY and CDR2 SYGVKD. CDR3 amino acids: CAIGASGGGLETQYF. DNA for the CDR3: TGTGCCATCGGAGCTTCGGGAGGGGGTTTAGAGACCCAGTACTTC.

The chain couples TRBV5-1 to TRBJ1-1; possible D gene TRBD1, 6 bases. The CDR3 length is 17 residues. V was pared by 4 bases and J by 0 bases, with 19 bases between. Germline V gives CDR1 SGHRS, CDR2 YFSETQ. The CDR3 reads CASSPGGLVGVNTEAFF. The CDR3 DNA reads TGCGCCAGCAGCCCGGGGGGCCTTGTGGGGGTGAACACTGAAGCTTTCTTT.

The V gene is TRBV6-1, the J gene TRBJ1-2; 8 nucleotides align to TRBD1. The CDR3 runs 13 residues. Germline CDR1 is MNHNS and CDR2 is SASEGT. V shed 4 bases, J shed 5 bases, and the junction held 3 bases outside the gene matches. The CDR3 nucleotides are TGTGCCAGCAGTGTTAGGACAGGGTATGGCTACACCTTC. Protein product: CASSVRTGYGYTF.

The CDR3 loop is CASSTSDGNNYGYTF. The CDR3 DNA is TGCGCCAGCAGCACCTCGGACGGGAATAACTATGGCTACACCTTC. The chain links TRBV5-1 to TRBJ1-2; D gene ambiguous. V was cut by 4 bases and J by 1 base, with 14 bases left in between. The CDR3 is 15 residues long. From germline, CDR1 is SGHRS and CDR2 YFSETQ.

V and J are TRBV6-4 and TRBJ1-1; TRBD1 aligns across 10 bases. Germline V gene sequence: CDR1 MRHNA, CDR2 SNTAGT. The junction had 8 bases not matched to a gene; V was cut back by 2 bases and J by 11 bases. CDR3 length equals 14 residues. Here the CDR3 reads CASSDPRTGGVAFF. The CDR3 nucleotides read TGTGCCAGCAGTGACCCTAGGACAGGGGGAGTGGCTTTCTTT.

V and J are TRBV10-3 and TRBJ2-4; 8 positions agree with TRBD1. Germline lookup yields CDR1 ENHRY and CDR2 SYGVKD. The CDR3 totals 17 residues. V shed 6 bases, J shed 3 bases, and the junction held 13 bases outside the gene matches. DNA for the CDR3: TGTGCCATCAGCGATACCGGACAGGGCGTCGGCAAAAACATTCAGTACTTC. Translation: CAISDTGQGVGKNIQYF.

CDR3 amino acids: CASLPRPGTTQYF. The CDR3 bases are TGTGCCAGCCTCCCCCGGCCCGGGACTACCCAGTACTTC. V is TRBV28 and J is TRBJ2-5; TRBD2 is a possible D gene (6 bases). This CDR3 is 13 amino acids long. Germline V CDR1 and CDR2: MDHEN, SYDVKM. Trimming left V 8 bases short and J 8 bases short, with 18 bases between.

V usage is TRBV11-2 and J usage is TRBJ2-3, with a weak D call TRBD2 (6 bases). This CDR3 region has 19 residues. The ends were cut back, 5 bases at V and 6 bases at J, with 30 bases in the middle. Germline CDR1 is SGHAT and CDR2 is FQNNGV. CDR3 in DNA: TGTGCCAGCAGCCCCCTCCCCCGGGCCGGGACTGGCATTCATGATACGCAGTATTTT. Translation: CASSPLPRAGTGIHDTQYF.

The chain is built from TRBV7-3 and TRBJ2-2; D is ambiguous. The CDR3 spans 14 residues. Trimming left V 5 bases short and J 1 base short, with 8 bases between. Germline CDR1 SGHTA, CDR2 FQGTGA. CDR3: CASSKTVNTGELFF. The CDR3 DNA follows: TGTGCCAGCAGCAAGACTGTGAACACCGGGGAGCTGTTTTTT. The whole variable domain, filled in from reference TRBV7-3 and TRBJ2-2, reads GAGVSQTPSNKVTEKGKYVELRCDPISGHTALYWYRQSLGQGPEFLIYFQGTGAADDSGLPNDRFFAVRPEGSVSTLKIQRTERGDSAVYLCASSKTVNTGELFFGEGSRLTVL.

The CDR3 region is CASSSGLYPSTDTQYF. CDR3 nucleotides: TGTGCCAGCAGCTCGGGACTATACCCTAGCACAGATACGCAGTATTTT. The chain is built from TRBV7-8 and TRBJ2-3; 7 bases line up with TRBD2. J was trimmed by 0 bases and V by 4 bases; bases with no gene match: 7. This CDR3 region has 16 residues. Germline V lookup: CDR1 SGHVS, CDR2 FQNEAQ.

The CDR3 bases are TGTGCCAGCAGCCCGACACCGAACACTGAAGCTTTCTTT. It yields the protein CASSPTPNTEAFF. The J gene is TRBJ1-1, the V gene TRBV7-3; D gene ambiguous. V was clipped by 5 bases and J by 1 base, with 8 bases between them. Germline V gene lookup returns CDR1 SGHTA and CDR2 FQGTGA. This CDR3 has 13 amino acids.

This chain uses TRBV5-6 with TRBJ2-7; D perhaps matches TRBD2 (5 bases). The CDR3 length is 11 residues. The V end was cut by 3 bases, the J end by 6 bases, with 7 bases between. Per the germline V gene, CDR1 is SGHDT and CDR2 is YYEEEE. The CDR3: CASSWRSEQYF. CDR3 sequence (DNA): TGTGCCAGCAGCTGGAGGAGCGAGCAGTACTTC.

This clone was observed once. The chain carries TRBV2 and TRBJ2-7; D ambiguous. Germline assignment: CDR1 SNHLY and CDR2 FYNNEI. Trimming left V 3 bases short and J 0 bases short, with 9 bases between. CDR3 length: 14 amino acids. CDR3 loop: CASSDDWSSYEQYF. The CDR3 DNA follows: TGTGCCAGCAGTGATGACTGGAGCTCCTACGAGCAGTACTTC.

V gene TRBV2 combines with J gene TRBJ2-7, with D perhaps TRBD2 (6 bases). The V gene lost 8 bases and the J gene lost 8 bases, with 19 bases spanning the gap. The germline V gene has CDR1 SNHLY and CDR2 FYNNEI. The CDR3 is 13 residues long. The CDR3, as DNA: TGTGCCAGCGCCGTGAGTGGGGAGGTGAAGCAGTACTTC. It encodes CASAVSGEVKQYF.

The rearrangement uses TRBV7-2 and TRBJ1-5; 8 positions agree with TRBD1. V lost 1 base to trimming and J lost 6 bases; unmatched junction nucleotides: 5. CDR1 is SGHTA and CDR2 is FQGNSA in the germline V gene. The CDR3 covers 15 residues. The CDR3 DNA is TGTGCCAGCAGCTTAGTCACAGGGGGGCTTCAGCCCCAGCATTTT. Translated, it gives CASSLVTGGLQPQHF.

The CDR3 is CASSWIGGKETQYF. The CDR3 DNA is TGTGCCAGCAGTTGGATCGGAGGGAAGGAGACCCAGTACTTC. This chain uses TRBV28 with TRBJ2-5, with D possibly matching TRBD2 (6 bases). The CDR3 sequence is 14 residues long. Per the germline V gene, CDR1 is MDHEN and CDR2 is SYDVKM. V dropped 4 bases and J dropped 5 bases, with 14 bases sitting between them.

The chain couples TRBV6-1 to TRBJ2-5, with 7 nucleotides matching TRBD1. The CDR3 is made up of 14 amino acids. The germline V gene encodes CDR1 MNHNS and CDR2 SASEGT. The J segment lost 5 bases and the V segment lost 8 bases, leaving 11 bases of the junction unmatched. The CDR3 DNA follows: TGTGCCAGCGCCTCACTGACAGGGTGGGAGACCCAGTACTTC. Protein sequence: CASASLTGWETQYF.

The rearrangement uses TRBV5-5 and TRBJ1-4, with 7 bases matching TRBD1. The CDR3 totals 15 residues. V dropped 4 bases and J dropped 7; count of bases not matched to a gene: 10. The V gene's germline CDR1 is SGHKS and CDR2 YYEKEE (reference sequence). CDR3 nucleotide sequence: TGTGCCAGCAGCCTCCTAGGGGGCAGCCTTGAAAAACTGTTTTTT. It yields the protein CASSLLGGSLEKLFF.

The V and J genes are TRBV5-5 and TRBJ2-3; 7 nucleotides match TRBD1. Trimming removed 0 bases from V and 5 bases from J; junction bases left unmatched: 3. This CDR3 is built from 14 residues. Germline V gene sequence: CDR1 SGHKS, CDR2 YYEKEE (reference sequence). CDR3 sequence: CASSLEGAGDTQYF. The CDR3 DNA sequence: TGTGCCAGCAGCTTGGAGGGGGCCGGAGATACGCAGTATTTT.

The V call is TRBV7-9, the J call TRBJ1-5; 11 nucleotides line up with TRBD1. CDR3 length equals 19 residues. V was pared by 6 bases and J by 0 bases, with 13 bases of the junction left unmatched. Germline-derived CDR1 and CDR2 are SEHNR and FQNEAQ (reference sequence). The CDR3 loop reads CASSRTGQGAFHSNQPQHF. For the CDR3, the DNA is TGTGCCAGCAGTCGAACCGGACAGGGGGCCTTCCATAGCAATCAGCCCCAGCATTTT.

This clone showed up just a few times. V gene TRBV6-1 combines with J gene TRBJ2-7; 7 bases align to TRBD1. CDR1 MNHNS and CDR2 SASEGT come from the germline V gene. This CDR3 has 15 amino acids. Germline trimming cut 6 bases from V and 3 bases from J; bases unmatched to any gene: 11. CDR3 DNA: TGTGCCAGCAGGGTAGACAGGGCTGTCCTCTACGAGCAGTACTTC. Translating gives CASRVDRAVLYEQYF.

The V gene is TRBV7-3, the J gene TRBJ2-7; 7 positions match TRBD2. CDR3 length equals 13 residues. CDR1 and CDR2 (germline): SGHTA, FQGTGA. V was clipped by 3 bases and J by 5 bases; unmatched bases: 4. CDR3 protein: CASSFTSDHEQYF. CDR3 sequence (DNA): TGTGCCAGCAGCTTTACTAGCGACCACGAGCAGTACTTC.

This clone has a handful of counts. V and J are TRBV29-1 and TRBJ1-1; 7 positions match TRBD1. Unmatched junction bases numbered 9, after V lost 5 bases and J lost 6 bases. Germline V gene sequence: CDR1 SQVTM, CDR2 ANQGSEA. The CDR3 is 13 residues long. The DNA of the CDR3 is TGCAGCGTTCGACAGGGCGAAAGCTCTGAAGCTTTCTTT. Its protein product is CSVRQGESSEAFF.

This chain connects TRBV6-1 to TRBJ1-2, with D maybe TRBD1 (5 bases). Germline loops: CDR1 MNHNS, CDR2 SASEGT. The CDR3 spans 14 residues. V lost 7 bases to trimming and J lost 7 bases, with 19 bases between them. CDR3 residues: CASIGSGARAGYTF. CDR3 nucleotides: TGTGCCAGCATTGGAAGCGGGGCCAGGGCTGGCTACACCTTC.